This T cell receptor (beta chain) appears in the sequencing data of a study of blood T cell repertoires in COVID-19. About the research overall: Collection of acute and convalescent COVID-19 samples took place in the United States, Italy and Spain. The cDNA or gDNA used as material had been derived from T cells, B-cell-depleted T cells, or PBMCs.

Trimming shortened V by 4 bases and J by 4 bases, and 11 bases separated the two germline ends. In germline, CDR1 is SGHTA, CDR2 FQGNSA. The CDR3 has 14 amino acids. Per the study methods: Researchers report that nucleated cell counts were estimated from reference gene primer amplification. Measured with immunoSEQ multiplex PCR; TCRdb has only the in-frame clones, and not every one. That table gives V, J and clone size, and the DNA gave D and trimming. In the table there are about 210,000 clones, approximately 87% of which are singletons. The chain couples TRBV7-2 to TRBJ1-3; unclear D gene. The sequenced sample was peripheral blood. The sequence was obtained from a woman aged 70-85 years with acute or convalescent COVID-19. CDR3 sequence: CASSYGGRGNTIYF. In DNA form, the CDR3 reads TGTGCCAGCAGCTATGGAGGACGAGGAAACACCATATATTTT.